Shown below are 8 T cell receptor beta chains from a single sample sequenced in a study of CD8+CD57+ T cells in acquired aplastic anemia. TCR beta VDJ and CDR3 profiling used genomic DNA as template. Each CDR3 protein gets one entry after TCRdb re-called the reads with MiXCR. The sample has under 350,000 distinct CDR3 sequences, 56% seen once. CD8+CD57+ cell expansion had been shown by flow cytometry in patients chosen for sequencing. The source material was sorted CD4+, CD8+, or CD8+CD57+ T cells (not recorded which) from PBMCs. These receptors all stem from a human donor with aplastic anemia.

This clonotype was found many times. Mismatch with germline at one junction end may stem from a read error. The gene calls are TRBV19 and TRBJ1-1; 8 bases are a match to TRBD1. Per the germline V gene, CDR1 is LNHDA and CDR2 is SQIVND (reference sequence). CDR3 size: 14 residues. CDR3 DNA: TGTGCCAGTAGTATTCGGGGGCAGGGGGCTGAGGCTTTCTTT. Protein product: CASSIRGQGAEAFF.

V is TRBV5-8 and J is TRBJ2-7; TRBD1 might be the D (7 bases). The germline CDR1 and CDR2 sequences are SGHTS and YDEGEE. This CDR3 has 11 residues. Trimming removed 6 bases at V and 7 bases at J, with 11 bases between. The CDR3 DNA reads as TGTGCCAGCAACAGGGGAGGAGAGCAGTACTTC. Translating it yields CASNRGGEQYF.

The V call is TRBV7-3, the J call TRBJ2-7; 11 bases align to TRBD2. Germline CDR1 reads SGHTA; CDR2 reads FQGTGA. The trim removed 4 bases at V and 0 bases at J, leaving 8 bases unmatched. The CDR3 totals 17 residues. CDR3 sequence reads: CASSWTSGPRSSYEQYF. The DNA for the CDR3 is TGTGCCAGCAGCTGGACTAGCGGGCCTCGGAGCTCCTACGAGCAGTACTTC.

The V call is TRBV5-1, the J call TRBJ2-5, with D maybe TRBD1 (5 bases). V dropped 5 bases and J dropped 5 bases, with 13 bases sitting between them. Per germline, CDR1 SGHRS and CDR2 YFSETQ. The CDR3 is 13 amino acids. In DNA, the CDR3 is TGCGCCAGCAGTTCCAGGGCTCGGGAGACCCAGTACTTC. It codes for CASSSRARETQYF.

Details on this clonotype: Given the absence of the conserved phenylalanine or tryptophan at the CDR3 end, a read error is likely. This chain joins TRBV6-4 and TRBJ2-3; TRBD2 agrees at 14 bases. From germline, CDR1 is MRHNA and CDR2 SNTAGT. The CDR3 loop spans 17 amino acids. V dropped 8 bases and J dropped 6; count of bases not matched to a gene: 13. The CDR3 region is CASSPPGLAGGFDTQYC. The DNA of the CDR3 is TGTGCCAGCTCACCCCCTGGACTAGCGGGGGGTTTCGATACGCAGTATTGT.

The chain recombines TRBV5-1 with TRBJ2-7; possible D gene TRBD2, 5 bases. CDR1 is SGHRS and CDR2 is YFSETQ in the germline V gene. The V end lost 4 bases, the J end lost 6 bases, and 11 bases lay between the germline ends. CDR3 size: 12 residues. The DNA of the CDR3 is TGCGCCAGCAGCCCCGACTATCGCGAGCAGTACTTC. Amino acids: CASSPDYREQYF.

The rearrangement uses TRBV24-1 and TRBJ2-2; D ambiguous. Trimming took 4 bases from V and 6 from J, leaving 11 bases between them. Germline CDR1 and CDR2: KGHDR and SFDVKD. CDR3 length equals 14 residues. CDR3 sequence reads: CATSDASGAGELFF. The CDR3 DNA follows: TGTGCCACCAGTGACGCTTCAGGTGCCGGGGAGCTGTTTTTT.

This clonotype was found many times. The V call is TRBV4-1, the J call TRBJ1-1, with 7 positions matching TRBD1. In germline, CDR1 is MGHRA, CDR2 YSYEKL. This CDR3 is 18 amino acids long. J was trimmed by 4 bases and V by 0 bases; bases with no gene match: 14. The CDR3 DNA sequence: TGCGCCAGCAGCCAAGATTGGAGACAGGGTCTGAGGGGCACTGAAGCTTTCTTT. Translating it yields CASSQDWRQGLRGTEAFF.